The 14 T cell receptor beta chains below were found in one sample sequenced in a study of Graves' ophthalmopathy and Graves' hyperthyroidism. As the template, RNA transcripts were used to amplify TCR beta CDR3 regions. First-round RT-PCR used HTBI primers; second-round multiplex PCR followed. TCRdb analysed the multiplex PCR reads with MiXCR anew, one entry per CDR3 protein. This sample has about 180,000 distinct CDR3 sequences, with 30% to 45% found just once. The source material was peripheral blood. These receptors were collected from a woman aged 40 to 55 with Graves' ophthalmopathy.

This sequence joins TRBV7-2 and TRBJ2-7, with 8 bases that match TRBD1. In germline, CDR1 is SGHTA, CDR2 FQGNSA. The CDR3 has 14 amino acids. V trimming: 5 bases; J trimming: 5 bases; junction bases outside the gene matches: 8. CDR3 in DNA: TGTGCCAGCAGCAGCGGATACAGGGGGGACGAGCAGTACTTC. Translation gives CASSSGYRGDEQYF.

This clonotype appeared many times. The V gene is TRBV7-2, the J gene TRBJ2-7; possibly TRBD1 for D (6 bases). There are 11 residues in the CDR3. Germline CDR1 is SGHTA and CDR2 is FQGNSA. V was clipped by 5 bases and J by 5 bases, with 7 bases between them. The CDR3 region is CASSNRDEQYF. The CDR3 DNA reads TGTGCCAGCAGCAACAGGGACGAGCAGTACTTC.

This chain connects TRBV12-3 or TRBV12-4 to TRBJ2-5; tentative D call: TRBD2 (6 bases). The CDR3 has 11 amino acids. As DNA, the CDR3 is TGTGCTATCGGGAGAGGAGAGACCCAGTACTTC. The encoded protein is CAIGRGETQYF.

This clonotype was counted ten times or more. V gene TRBV3-1 combines with J gene TRBJ2-5; D is perhaps TRBD1 (5 bases). The CDR3 has 13 residues. With 1 base removed from V and 2 bases from J, the gap between germline ends came to 5 bases. The germline gives CDR1 LGHDT, CDR2 YNNKEL (reference sequence). CDR3 in amino acids: CASSQAGQETQYF. As DNA, the CDR3 is TGTGCCAGCAGCCAAGCAGGGCAAGAGACCCAGTACTTC.

Ten or more counts support this clonotype. This chain links TRBV20-1 with TRBJ2-1; no reliable D call. V was clipped by 0 bases and J by 4 bases, with 16 bases between them. The germline V gene has CDR1 DFQATT and CDR2 SNEGSKA (reference sequence). This CDR3 is 16 amino acids long. In DNA form, the CDR3 reads TGCAGTGCTAGAGATCTAATCGAGGATAGGTACAATGAGCAGTTCTTC. Translation gives CSARDLIEDRYNEQFF.

J is TRBJ1-2 and V is TRBV12-3 or TRBV12-4; D might be TRBD1 (5 bases). The CDR3 sequence is 15 residues long. V lost 4 bases, J lost 6 bases, and 18 bases lay in between. The CDR3 region has the DNA TGTGCCAGCAGTTCCGTATGGGGGAGCTTTCATGGCTACACCTTC. It encodes CASSSVWGSFHGYTF.

This chain uses TRBV12-3 or TRBV12-4 with TRBJ1-2; D gene ambiguous. The CDR3 has 10 amino acids. V was shortened by 5 bases and J by 8 bases, with 6 bases between the two germline ends. This CDR3 is CASSVRGYTF. The CDR3 DNA is TGTGCCAGCAGTGTGAGGGGCTACACCTTC.

This clonotype was observed at least ten times. The chain links TRBV28 to TRBJ1-2, with a weak D call TRBD1 (5 bases). CDR1 is MDHEN and CDR2 is SYDVKM in the germline V gene. The CDR3 is made up of 14 amino acids. With 5 bases removed from V and 4 bases from J, the gap between germline ends came to 14 bases. Written as DNA, the CDR3 is TGTGCCAGCAGTGTCGACGGGACCCTCTATGGCTACACCTTC. It yields the protein CASSVDGTLYGYTF.

This clonotype was counted many times. CDR3: CASRGGTSYEQYF. The CDR3, as DNA: TGTGCCAGCAGGGGGGGGACCTCCTACGAGCAGTACTTC. The chain joins TRBV6-5 to TRBJ2-7; the match to TRBD2 covers 7 bases. After removal of 6 bases from V and 0 bases from J, the junction contained 2 bases not matched to a gene. The CDR3 is made up of 13 amino acids. The germline V gene has CDR1 MNHEY and CDR2 SVGAGI.

At least ten counts were recorded for this clonotype. The chain combines TRBV28 with TRBJ2-7, with D possibly being TRBD1 (5 bases). The CDR3 loop spans 12 amino acids. The V gene's germline CDR1 is MDHEN and CDR2 SYDVKM. V lost 5 bases to trimming and J lost 3 bases, with 8 bases between them. The CDR3 DNA reads TGTGCCAGCAGTCTACAGGTCTACGAGCAGTACTTC. Translating it yields CASSLQVYEQYF. Based on the CDR3 plus reference TRBV28 and TRBJ2-7, the full variable domain is DVKVTQSSRYLVKRTGEKVFLECVQDMDHENMFWYRQDPGLGLRLIYFSYDVKMKEKGDIPEGYSVSREKKERFSLILESASTNQTSMYLCASSLQVYEQYFGPGTRLTVT.

The rearrangement links TRBV11-2 to TRBJ2-7; either TRBD1 or TRBD2 may supply D (5 bases each). The V and J ends lost 5 bases and 7 bases respectively, with 18 bases between them. CDR1 is SGHAT, CDR2 FQNNGV, per germline. The CDR3 has 14 amino acids. The CDR3: CASSTWDGKREQYF. CDR3 sequence (DNA): TGTGCCAGCAGCACCTGGGACGGCAAGCGGGAGCAGTACTTC.

The CDR3 DNA reads TGTGCCAGCACTCCACCTTCCAAGGATGGGCAGTACTTC. It yields the protein CASTPPSKDGQYF. The chain employs TRBV28 and TRBJ2-7; no clear D. V was shortened by 7 bases and J by 9 bases, with 19 bases between the two germline ends. Germline V gene lookup returns CDR1 MDHEN and CDR2 SYDVKM. The CDR3 is made up of 13 amino acids.

The table lists this clonotype with many counts. The genes are TRBV20-1 and TRBJ2-5; 12 bases fit TRBD2. CDR1 and CDR2 from the germline V gene are DFQATT and SNEGSKA (reference sequence). The CDR3 contains 17 residues. V gave up 6 bases and J gave up 4 bases; unmatched junction bases: 15. CDR3 sequence: CSASAPGLAGSGETQYF. CDR3 bases: TGCAGTGCCTCAGCGCCCGGACTAGCGGGAAGTGGAGAGACCCAGTACTTC.

Written as DNA, the CDR3 is TGTGCCAGCAGCTTTAGACCAAACGACTCCTATAATTCACCCCTCCACTTT. Protein sequence: CASSFRPNDSYNSPLHF. The chain couples TRBV7-2 to TRBJ1-6; D gene ambiguous. Germline V gene sequence: CDR1 SGHTA, CDR2 FQGNSA. This CDR3 spans 17 amino acids. The V and J ends lost 3 bases and 0 bases respectively, with 12 bases between them.